This record looks at one TCR beta chain sequence and its context. Its antigen specificity is not known. One base away there is no much larger clone; base qualities are not given. Trimming costs V 0 bases and J 1 base, and their ends lie 16 bases apart. Reading the germline V gene gives CDR1 SGHDN and CDR2 FVKESK. Reading from cysteine to phenylalanine, the CDR3 counts 17 amino acids. CDR3 DNA only is kept here, 51 bases in frame from base 1. Healthy HIV-negative adults with no recently reported acute infections or vaccinations were included as donors. Every donor was a Caucasian adult living in Nashville, Tennessee, USA. CD4+ T cells were enriched by magnetic negative selection; naive cells were then positively selected on CD45RA, and the negative fraction formed the memory subset. Blood was collected by leukapheresis, and PBMCs were isolated by Ficoll-Histopaque density gradient centrifugation and then cryopreserved in liquid nitrogen vapor phase. Analytical flow cytometry was used to check the purity and quantity of every magnetically sorted T cell population. Genomic DNA was isolated from each sorted fraction and quantified by UV absorbance on a Nanodrop 2000c.

This sample is drawn from a study of shared clonotypes between healthy human individuals (dated by TCRdb to the early 2020s). Study-wide context: The cohort included three men and two women between 18 and 49 years of age. For each donor, CD4 naive and CD4 memory were each given three plates, CD8 naive was given two plates, and CD8 memory was given one plate. To estimate repertoire size and how much clonotypes are shared between individuals, the study performed deep sequencing of blood TCR repertoires from roughly five healthy adults. Libraries were prepared and TCR repertoires were sequenced by different laboratories using diverse techniques, in order to increase sequencing depth and limit assay-specific biases. Each donor's leukapheresis produced roughly between roughly 0.85 and 10 billion PBMCs. Study-wide findings and limitations: Sampling was limited to blood, and TCR repertoires in tissue likely differ from TCR repertoires in blood. Based on pairwise subsampling, the degree of clonotype sharing among donors was expected to be affected by sequencing depth. Clonotypes shared by all four sorted-subset donors showed higher generation probabilities than non-shared clonotypes. The small number of donors limited the genetic and exposure-history diversity represented. Sharing across several donors was observed for roughly 5.4% of naive CD4, under 4% of naive CD8, about 2.3% of memory CD4, and around 0.4% of memory CD8 clonotypes. Even with the large sequencing depth, rarefaction of the sorted-subset datasets indicated that sequencing was incomplete. Estimated clonotype richness was generally larger for naive than for memory subsets.

Using the deep immunoSEQ assay, TCR CDR3 regions were amplified from genomic DNA by multiplex PCR. For each cell subset, the extracted genomic DNA was distributed evenly across all wells of several immunoSEQ 96-well plates, and each plate served as one replicate. For sorted subsets, each replicate PCR was loaded with 200 ng genomic DNA, equivalent to 32,000 or so T cell genomes. Purified libraries were quantified with a Qubit 3.0 fluorometer, sized on a Bioanalyzer 2100, and re-quantified with the KAPA Library Quantification kit. Every immunoSEQ 96-well plate was sequenced on a dedicated single-read 150-cycle Illumina NextSeq 550 flow cell. In the source study's methods: The immunoSEQ output contained only junctional sequences without quality scores, so filtering could not match that applied to full-length reads. Sequences were annotated with PyIR, a Python wrapper for IgBLAST v1.9, using IMGT germline references to assign V/J genes and CDR3. Any read was removed if the V/J assignment was weak (E-value above 1e-6), the CDR3 was missing, or the read contained stop codons, out-of-frame junctions, or ambiguous translated residues. V3J clonotypes were defined as sequences sharing the same inferred V gene, J gene, and CDR3 amino acid sequence. The percentage overlap between two repertoires was calculated by dividing the number of shared unique clonotypes by the size of the smaller repertoire. Richness of each repertoire was evaluated using RTK rarefaction, the Chao1 estimator, and Recon v2.1 estimates of unobserved clonotypes. Generation probabilities were computed with OLGA for all TCRbeta clonotypes obtained by the gDNA method from a handful of donors. TCRdb obtained this table from immuneACCESS and retained in-frame rearrangements with V and J assigned. These tables miss some clones; where compared with another copy, unresolved V genes account for less than half of the shortfall, and the remainder is unexplained. V, J and clone size were drawn from that table, and D and trimming were deduced from the DNA. This sample is represented by about 2.4 million clones; 93% of them were singletons. The ten largest clones represent more than 0.35% of the sample.

The chain joins TRBV14 to TRBJ2-7; TRBD1 could be the D gene, as 6 bases match. The clonotype originates from a young man in good health. Some clones in this sample may be carry-over from other donors' samples. The sample consisted of naive CD4+ T cells from PBMCs. In the paper's terms, the cell subset or site label means: CD45RA+ positively selected. CDR3 loop: CASSQDMTRGRSYEQYF. The DNA sequence reads TGTGCCAGCAGCCAAGACATGACCAGGGGAAGATCCTACGAGCAGTACTTC. With all but the CDR3 taken from the reference TRBV14 and TRBJ2-7 genes, the full variable domain is: EAGVTQFPSHSVIEKGQTVTLRCDPISGHDNLYWYRRVMGKEIKFLLHFVKESKQDESGMPNNRFLAERTGGTYSTLKVQPAELEDSGVYFCASSQDMTRGRSYEQYFGPGTRLTVT.